This T cell receptor (beta chain) was obtained from a study of Graves' ophthalmopathy and Graves' hyperthyroidism. Points from the study as a whole: Stable hyperthyroidism and ophthalmopathy were told apart by a 13-signature model, which achieved around 90% sensitivity and 81.08% specificity.

CDR3 regions of TCR beta were amplified from RNA transcripts. HTBI primers were used in a first-round RT-PCR, which preceded a second-round multiplex PCR. TCRdb reprocessed the multiplex PCR reads with MiXCR, giving one entry per CDR3 protein. Among hundreds of thousands of distinct CDR3 sequences listed, around 21% were seen once. The CDR3 has 16 residues. The ends lost 5 bases at V and 5 bases at J; junction bases unmatched: 9. This clonotype showed up many times. Its target is unknown. The specimen was peripheral blood. The chain employs TRBV12-3 or TRBV12-4 and TRBJ2-2; 9 nucleotides line up with TRBD2. This TCR was recovered from a woman under 30 with stable Graves' hyperthyroidism. The CDR3 protein is CASSGGVAGGTGELFF. In DNA, the CDR3 is TGTGCCAGCAGTGGGGGAGTCGCGGGAGGGACCGGGGAGCTGTTTTTT.